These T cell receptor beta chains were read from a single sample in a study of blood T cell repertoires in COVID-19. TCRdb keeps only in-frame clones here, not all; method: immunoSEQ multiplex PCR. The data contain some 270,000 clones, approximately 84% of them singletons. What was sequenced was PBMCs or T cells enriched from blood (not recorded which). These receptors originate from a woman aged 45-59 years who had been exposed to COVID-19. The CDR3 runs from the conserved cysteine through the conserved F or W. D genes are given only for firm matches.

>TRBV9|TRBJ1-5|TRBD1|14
CASSPGGGNQPQHF
TGTGCCAGCAGCCCAGGGGGAGGAAATCAGCCCCAGCATTTT
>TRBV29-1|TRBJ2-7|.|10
CSVVVIEQYF
TGCAGCGTTGTAGTAATCGAGCAGTACTTC
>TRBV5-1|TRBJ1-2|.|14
CASSPQGLNYGYTF
TGCGCCAGCAGCCCGCAGGGGTTGAACTATGGCTACACCTTC
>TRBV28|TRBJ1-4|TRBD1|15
CASSLGQSLGEKLFF
TGTGCCAGCAGTTTGGGACAGTCGCTGGGAGAAAAACTGTTTTTT
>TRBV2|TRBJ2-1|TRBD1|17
CASSAIPGGFLHNEQFF
TGTGCCAGCAGTGCTATTCCAGGGGGCTTTTTGCACAATGAGCAGTTCTTC
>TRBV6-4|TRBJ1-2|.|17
CASRSTGNGPDNYGYTF
TGTGCCAGCAGATCAACAGGGAATGGACCCGATAACTATGGCTACACCTTC
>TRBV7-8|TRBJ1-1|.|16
CASSFSRQGRGLEAFF
TGTGCCAGCAGCTTTTCAAGACAAGGCCGAGGGCTAGAGGCTTTCTTT
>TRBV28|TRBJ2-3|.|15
CASRNLDATTDTQYF
TGTGCCAGCAGAAACCTAGATGCGACCACAGATACGCAGTATTTT
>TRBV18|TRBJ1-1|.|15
CASSPKGTMNTEAFF
TGTGCCAGCTCCCCCAAAGGGACAATGAACACTGAAGCTTTCTTT
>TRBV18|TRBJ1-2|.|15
CASSPAEALNYGYTF
TGTGCCAGCTCACCGGCGGAAGCACTTAACTATGGCTACACCTTC
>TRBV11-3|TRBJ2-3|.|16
CASRRNRTRGTDTQYF
TGTGCCAGCAGACGTAACCGAACGAGAGGCACAGATACGCAGTATTTT
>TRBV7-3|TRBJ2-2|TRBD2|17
CASSGGTSGGKRGELFF
TGTGCCAGCAGCGGCGGGACTAGCGGGGGCAAAAGAGGGGAGCTGTTTTTT